This T cell receptor beta chain was obtained from a study of OX40 agonist ivuxolimab in advanced cancers. V lost 3 bases and J 6 bases, leaving 12 bases between the germline ends. Germline loops: CDR1 MNHEY, CDR2 SMNVEV (reference sequence). The CDR3 covers 13 residues. Produced via immunoSEQ multiplex PCR; TCRdb's table is partial and in-frame only. The sample carries 13,000 or so clones, around three quarters recorded once. This specimen was CD4+ or CD8+ T cells sorted from blood, taken in a trial of the OX40 agonist ivuxolimab. This receptor was obtained from an adult with an advanced solid tumor such as melanoma, head and neck, liver or kidney cancer. This chain uses TRBV27 with TRBJ2-7; D not certain. CDR3 sequence: CASSFNSAGEQYF. The CDR3 nucleotides are TGTGCCAGCAGTTTTAACAGCGCCGGCGAGCAGTACTTC.